One and the same sample provided the 32 T cell receptor beta chains below, sequenced in a study of T cells in Graves' hyperthyroidism and ophthalmopathy. It was RNA transcripts that yielded the amplified TCR beta CDR3 regions. Primed by the HTBI set, a first-round RT-PCR was run on the TCR CDR3. A single record per CDR3 protein comes from TCRdb applying MiXCR to the multiplex PCR reads. The table has hundreds of thousands of distinct CDR3 sequences, roughly 15% seen once. Sequencing was carried out using blood. Receptors were obtained from a woman between 18 and 29 years old with Graves' hyperthyroidism.

The chain links TRBV7-9 to TRBJ2-3, with 13 bases matching TRBD2. The CDR3 extends over 15 amino acids. Germline CDR1 reads SEHNR; CDR2 reads FQNEAQ (reference sequence). Unmatched junction bases numbered 8, after V lost 5 bases and J lost 9 bases. CDR3: CASSTGTSGVTTQYF. In nucleotides, the CDR3 is TGTGCCAGCAGCACCGGGACTAGCGGGGTGACAACGCAGTATTTT.

The rearrangement uses TRBV19 and TRBJ2-7; D is possibly TRBD1 (8 bases). Germline lookup yields CDR1 LNHDA and CDR2 SQIVND (reference sequence). The CDR3 is 15 amino acids. Trimming took 7 bases from V and 6 from J, leaving 22 bases between them. CDR3: CASTAMAGGTGEQYF. CDR3 in DNA: TGTGCCAGTACCGCCATGGCCGGGGGGACAGGCGAGCAGTACTTC.

This clonotype was recorded many times. The V and J genes are TRBV6-1 and TRBJ2-7; 10 bases line up with TRBD2. The V gene end was trimmed by 5 bases and the J gene end by 2 bases; junction bases not matched to a gene: 15. Germline values: CDR1 MNHNS, CDR2 SASEGT. The length of the CDR3 is 18 residues. CDR3 residues: CASSYAIGTSVRTYEQYF. The DNA of the CDR3 is TGTGCCAGCAGTTATGCTATCGGGACTAGCGTACGCACCTACGAGCAGTACTTC.

The chain recombines TRBV20-1 with TRBJ1-1, with 7 bases fitting TRBD1. J gave up 5 bases and V 3 bases, and 9 bases lay outside the gene matches. The CDR3 extends over 14 amino acids. Germline CDR1 is DFQATT and CDR2 is SNEGSKA (reference sequence). CDR3 coding DNA: TGCAGTGCTAGTCTCAGTACAGGGGAAACTGAAGCTTTCTTT. Amino acids: CSASLSTGETEAFF.

The chain carries TRBV15 and TRBJ1-3; no clear D. V was shortened by 1 base and J by 4 bases, with 17 bases between the two germline ends. The CDR3 length is 17 residues. Germline V lookup: CDR1 LNHNV, CDR2 YYDKDF (reference sequence). CDR3 region: CATSRAPRPLGGNTIYF. CDR3 sequence (DNA): TGTGCCACCAGCAGAGCCCCCAGGCCCTTAGGGGGAAACACCATATATTTT.

The chain combines TRBV29-1 with TRBJ2-3, with TRBD1 identical over 8 bases. This CDR3 region has 13 residues. The germline V gene has CDR1 SQVTM and CDR2 ANQGSEA. V was pared by 7 bases and J by 1 base, with 4 bases of the junction left unmatched. Written as DNA, the CDR3 is TGCAGCGGGCGGGGACAGGGCACAGATACGCAGTATTTT. This encodes CSGRGQGTDTQYF.

This chain joins TRBV3-1 and TRBJ2-2; 12 bases line up with TRBD2. Germline CDR1 reads LGHDT; CDR2 reads YNNKEL (reference sequence). The CDR3 length is 15 residues. The J segment lost 7 bases and the V segment lost 2 bases, leaving 2 bases of the junction unmatched. CDR3 residues: CASSQLAGGIGELFF. The CDR3 coding sequence is TGTGCCAGCAGCCAACTAGCGGGAGGGATCGGGGAGCTGTTTTTT.

The chain uses TRBV30 and TRBJ2-2, with D unclear. V was cut by 6 bases and J by 3 bases, with 11 bases left in between. Germline assignment: CDR1 GTSNPN and CDR2 SVGIG (reference sequence). This CDR3 contains 13 residues. The CDR3 is CACHHLYTGELFF. Here the CDR3 DNA reads TGTGCCTGCCACCACCTTTACACCGGGGAGCTGTTTTTT.

The table lists this clonotype with many counts. The chain combines TRBV7-3 with TRBJ2-1, with TRBD2 matching 10 bases. Trimming removed 5 bases from V and 9 bases from J; junction bases left unmatched: 16. Germline assignment: CDR1 SGHTA and CDR2 FQGTGA. The CDR3 has 17 residues. CDR3 in amino acids: CASSPLGAAGGPREQFF. In DNA, the CDR3 is TGTGCCAGCAGCCCCCTGGGGGCAGCGGGAGGGCCTCGTGAGCAGTTCTTC.

This clonotype was observed a handful of times. J is TRBJ2-3 and V is TRBV6-1, with 10 bases identical to TRBD2. This CDR3 spans 20 amino acids. J was trimmed by 5 bases and V by 8 bases; bases with no gene match: 25. Germline-derived CDR1 and CDR2 are MNHNS and SASEGT. CDR3 DNA sequence: TGTGCCAGCGGGACAGCATTCCCGCCGCCGCTAGCGGGAGAAGGAGATACGCAGTATTTT. Its translation: CASGTAFPPPLAGEGDTQYF.

There are a few counts of this clonotype. V gene TRBV6-6 combines with J gene TRBJ2-7; 7 bases line up with TRBD1. V shed 2 bases, J shed 0 bases, and the junction held 4 bases outside the gene matches. Germline CDR1 reads MNHNY; CDR2 reads SVGAGI (reference sequence). This CDR3 comprises 15 residues. This chain's CDR3 is CASSYQGGPSYEQYF. The CDR3 DNA sequence: TGTGCCAGCAGTTACCAAGGGGGCCCCTCCTACGAGCAGTACTTC.

This clonotype was observed many times. J is TRBJ2-2 and V is TRBV30; 9 positions agree with TRBD1. J lost 3 bases, V lost 3 bases, and 8 bases had no gene match. CDR1 is GTSNPN and CDR2 is SVGIG in the germline V gene (reference sequence). CDR3 size: 16 residues. The CDR3 DNA reads TGTGCCTGGAGCCCGGGACAGGGAAGGGACACCGGGGAGCTGTTTTTT. Residues: CAWSPGQGRDTGELFF. Using reference TRBV30 and TRBJ2-2 for the parts outside the CDR3, the full variable domain is SQTIHQWPATLVQPVGSPLSLECTVEGTSNPNLYWYRQAAGRGLQLLFYSVGIGQISSEVPQNLSASRPQDRQFILSSKKLLLSDSGFYLCAWSPGQGRDTGELFFGEGSRLTVL.

This clonotype appeared many times. V gene TRBV7-4 combines with J gene TRBJ2-5; no clear D gene. The CDR3 runs to 14 residues. Germline CDR1 and CDR2: SGHVT and SQSDAQ. The V end lost 0 bases, the J end lost 7 bases, and 12 bases lay between the germline ends. CDR3 in amino acids: CASSLAGSTGTQYF. Written as DNA, the CDR3 is TGTGCCAGCAGCTTAGCCGGGTCCACCGGGACCCAGTACTTC.

This clonotype has a count of ten or more. A read error may be the cause here, since a much bigger clone is one base away. The chain recombines TRBV3-1 with TRBJ2-7; D remains ambiguous. Germline V gives CDR1 LGHDT, CDR2 YNNKEL (reference sequence). There are 11 residues in the CDR3. V was trimmed by 2 bases and J by 3 bases, leaving 2 bases between them. The CDR3 here is CASSQFYEQYF. In DNA form, the CDR3 reads TGTGCCAGCAGCCAATTCTACGAGCAGTACTTC.

This clonotype was observed a few times. The V call is TRBV6-6, the J call TRBJ2-1, with 9 bases that match TRBD2. J gave up 6 bases and V 2 bases, and 11 bases lay outside the gene matches. This CDR3 comprises 17 residues. Germline V gene lookup returns CDR1 MNHNY and CDR2 SVGAGI (reference sequence). CDR3 nucleotide sequence: TGTGCCAGCAGTTACACCAGGGGAGCGGGAGGTTCCAATGAGCAGTTCTTC. Translating gives CASSYTRGAGGSNEQFF.

This clonotype has a handful of counts. The V gene is TRBV4-1, the J gene TRBJ2-1, with D perhaps given as TRBD1 or TRBD2 (5 bases each). From germline, CDR1 is MGHRA and CDR2 YSYEKL. V lost 2 bases, J lost 7 bases, and 12 bases lay in between. The CDR3 runs to 14 residues. The CDR3 reads CASSQHRGQNEQFF. The CDR3 DNA follows: TGCGCCAGCAGCCAACACCGGGGCCAGAATGAGCAGTTCTTC.

This rearrangement joins TRBV12-5 to TRBJ2-1; no definite D call. CDR1 and CDR2 (germline): LGHNT, FRNRAP. The ends were cut back, 5 bases at V and 2 bases at J, with 10 bases in the middle. The CDR3 contains 14 residues. This CDR3 reads CASGDGPAYNEQFF. The CDR3 region has the DNA TGTGCTAGTGGTGACGGACCAGCCTACAATGAGCAGTTCTTC. Together with reference TRBV12-5 and TRBJ2-1, the CDR3 gives the full variable domain: DARVTQTPRHKVTEMGQEVTMRCQPILGHNTVFWYRQTMMQGLELLAYFRNRAPLDDSGMPKDRFSAEMPDATLATLKIQPSEPRDSAVYFCASGDGPAYNEQFFGPGTRLTVL.

This clonotype has a handful of counts. The V call is TRBV11-2, the J call TRBJ2-1; D perhaps matches TRBD2 (5 bases). This CDR3 has 17 amino acids. V gave up 5 bases and J gave up 0 bases, with 17 bases separating them. The V gene's germline CDR1 is SGHAT and CDR2 FQNNGV. The CDR3 DNA follows: TGTGCCAGCAGCCCCCCCTGGCGGGCCCGCTCCTACAATGAGCAGTTCTTC. Translated: CASSPPWRARSYNEQFF.

This clonotype was seen many times. The CDR3 sequence: CASSSRTSTEAFF. Written as DNA, the CDR3 is TGTGCCAGCAGCTCACGGACGTCCACTGAAGCTTTCTTT. This sequence joins TRBV7-2 and TRBJ1-1, with D uncertain. Germline assignment: CDR1 SGHTA and CDR2 FQGNSA. The germline V and J ends were trimmed by 4 bases and 4 bases, with 10 bases remaining between them. The CDR3 has 13 residues.

The rearrangement uses TRBV7-3 and TRBJ2-7, with 8 bases aligning to TRBD1. This CDR3 comprises 15 residues. Germline V lookup: CDR1 SGHTA, CDR2 FQGTGA. V trimming: 2 bases; J trimming: 3 bases; junction bases outside the gene matches: 6. The CDR3 sequence is CASSLSGTGHYEQYF. CDR3 bases: TGTGCCAGCAGCTTATCGGGGACAGGCCACTACGAGCAGTACTTC. Filled out from reference TRBV7-3 and TRBJ2-7, the complete variable domain reads GAGVSQTPSNKVTEKGKYVELRCDPISGHTALYWYRQSLGQGPEFLIYFQGTGAADDSGLPNDRFFAVRPEGSVSTLKIQRTERGDSAVYLCASSLSGTGHYEQYFGPGTRLTVT.

The CDR3 here is CSAVRTASNYGYTF. DNA of the CDR3: TGCAGTGCTGTACGGACAGCCTCTAACTATGGCTACACCTTC. The chain employs TRBV20-1 and TRBJ1-2; D possibly corresponds to TRBD1 (6 bases). V shed 5 bases and J shed 0 bases, with 13 bases lying between them. Germline V CDR1 and CDR2: DFQATT, SNEGSKA (reference sequence). The CDR3 consists of 14 residues.

The table lists this clonotype with a few counts. The chain recombines TRBV12-3 or TRBV12-4 with TRBJ2-1, with D maybe TRBD2 (6 bases). The V end lost 5 bases, the J end lost 6 bases, and 17 bases lay between the germline ends. The CDR3 is 15 residues long. For the CDR3, the DNA is TGTGCCAGCAGTAAACACCTGATGACTAGCAATGAGCAGTTCTTC. This translates into CASSKHLMTSNEQFF.

This clonotype occurred many times. The gene calls are TRBV18 and TRBJ2-5; 9 nucleotides line up with TRBD1. The CDR3 covers 15 residues. Germline CDR1 and CDR2: KGHSH and LQKENI. V dropped 3 bases and J dropped 5; count of bases not matched to a gene: 7. CDR3 DNA: TGTGCCAGCTCACCTAACCGGGACAGGGAGGAGACCCAGTACTTC. This gives the protein CASSPNRDREETQYF. Full variable domain (remainder filled in from reference TRBV18 and TRBJ2-5): NAGVMQNPRHLVRRRGQEARLRCSPMKGHSHVYWYRQLPEEGLKFMVYLQKENIIDESGMPKERFSAEFPKEGPSILRIQQVVRGDSAAYFCASSPNRDREETQYFGPGTRLLVL.

This clonotype was seen a handful of times. The V and J genes are TRBV19 and TRBJ2-1, with 14 nucleotides matching TRBD2. V lost 4 bases, J lost 9 bases, and 2 bases stayed unmatched. This CDR3 has 14 residues. Germline assignment: CDR1 LNHDA and CDR2 SQIVND (reference sequence). The CDR3 loop is CASSTTSGRGEQFF. Written as DNA, the CDR3 is TGTGCCAGTAGTACGACTAGCGGGAGGGGTGAGCAGTTCTTC.

The chain recombines TRBV6-1 with TRBJ1-3, with a tentative D call TRBD1 (6 bases). Trimming stripped 6 bases from V and 0 bases from J, with 18 bases between. CDR3 size: 17 residues. Germline lookup yields CDR1 MNHNS and CDR2 SASEGT. In DNA, the CDR3 is TGTGCCAGCAGCCCAGGACAGCCAACCCACTCTGGAAACACCATATATTTT. Translation: CASSPGQPTHSGNTIYF.

In this sample, this clonotype turned up a few times. The chain joins TRBV6-5 to TRBJ2-5; D tentatively fits TRBD1 or TRBD2 (5 bases each). Trimming pared 2 bases from V and 7 bases from J, leaving 20 bases between. The CDR3 runs 16 residues. The germline V gene encodes CDR1 MNHEY and CDR2 SVGAGI. In nucleotides, the CDR3 is TGTGCCAGCAGTTACCCTGGGACGTATACCCGGGGGACCCAGTACTTC. It is translated as CASSYPGTYTRGTQYF.

This clonotype has just a few counts. J is TRBJ2-7 and V is TRBV4-1; 10 bases agree with TRBD1. The V and J ends lost 1 base and 2 bases, in that order; junction bases with no gene match: 11. The CDR3 is 18 amino acids. Germline CDR1 reads MGHRA; CDR2 reads YSYEKL. As DNA, the CDR3 is TGCGCCAGCAGCCAAGGACAGGGGGCGTCCCTCTCTACCTACGAGCAGTACTTC. This encodes CASSQGQGASLSTYEQYF.

In this sample, this clonotype turned up many times. The J gene is TRBJ1-1, the V gene TRBV5-1; D is perhaps TRBD1 (5 bases). The CDR3 has 15 residues. Germline-derived CDR1 and CDR2 are SGHRS and YFSETQ. The germline V and J ends were trimmed by 0 bases and 1 base, with 10 bases remaining between them. CDR3 sequence: CASSLGGSKNTEAFF. The DNA for the CDR3 is TGCGCCAGCAGCTTGGGGGGCAGTAAGAACACTGAAGCTTTCTTT.

At least ten counts were recorded for this clonotype. V gene TRBV27 combines with J gene TRBJ1-1; no clear D. V was pared by 1 base and J by 8 bases, with 14 bases between. The CDR3 is made up of 14 amino acids. Germline loops: CDR1 MNHEY, CDR2 SMNVEV (reference sequence). The CDR3 DNA reads TGTGCCAGCAGTTTATTAGGAGGGCATGTCGAAGCTTTCTTT. Protein sequence: CASSLLGGHVEAFF.

This clonotype was seen ten or more times. The chain joins TRBV12-3 or TRBV12-4 to TRBJ2-1; 14 positions agree with TRBD2. The CDR3 has 20 amino acids. V was clipped by 6 bases and J by 2 bases; unmatched bases: 15. As DNA, the CDR3 is TGTGCCAGCAGCCGTCCGGGACTAGCGGGAGTCGGGTCCCCCTACAATGAGCAGTTCTTC. Amino acids: CASSRPGLAGVGSPYNEQFF.

This chain joins TRBV20-1 and TRBJ2-3; D unclear. V gave up 3 bases and J gave up 2 bases, with 9 bases separating them. Germline loops: CDR1 DFQATT, CDR2 SNEGSKA (reference sequence). The CDR3 runs to 13 residues. CDR3 amino acids: CSASIQSTDTQYF. In DNA form, the CDR3 reads TGCAGTGCTAGTATCCAGTCCACAGATACGCAGTATTTT.

V is TRBV27 and J is TRBJ2-1; the match to TRBD2 covers 8 bases. CDR1 and CDR2 (germline): MNHEY, SMNVEV (reference sequence). This CDR3 is 16 amino acids long. With 5 bases clipped from V and 4 bases from J, the junction kept 10 bases outside the gene matches. CDR3 in amino acids: CASSTPSGSLYNEQFF. The DNA for the CDR3 is TGTGCCAGCAGTACCCCCAGCGGGAGTTTGTACAATGAGCAGTTCTTC.